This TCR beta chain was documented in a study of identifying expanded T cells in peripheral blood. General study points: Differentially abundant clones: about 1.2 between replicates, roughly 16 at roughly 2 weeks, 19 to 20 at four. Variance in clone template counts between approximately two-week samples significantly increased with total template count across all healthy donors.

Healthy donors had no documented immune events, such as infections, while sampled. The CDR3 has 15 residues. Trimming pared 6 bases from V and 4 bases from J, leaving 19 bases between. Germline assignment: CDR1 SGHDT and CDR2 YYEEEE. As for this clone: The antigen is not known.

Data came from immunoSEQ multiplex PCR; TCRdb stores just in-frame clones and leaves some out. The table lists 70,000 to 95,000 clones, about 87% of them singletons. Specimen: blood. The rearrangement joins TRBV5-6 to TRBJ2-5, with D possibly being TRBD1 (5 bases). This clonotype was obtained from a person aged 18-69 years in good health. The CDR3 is CASNRQSAPRETQYF. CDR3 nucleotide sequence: TGTGCCAGCAACAGACAGTCGGCCCCTCGAGAGACCCAGTACTTC.